This T cell receptor beta chain was recorded in a study of T cells in tuberculosis (dated by TCRdb to about 2018). About the investigation overall: The study combined CD1B tetramers and high-throughput TCR immunosequencing to characterize T cells specific for the mycobacterial lipid antigen glucose monomycolate (GMM). IGRA-negative adolescents, IGRA-positive adolescents with latent tuberculosis and adults with active tuberculosis, approximately nine per group, were compared in a South African clinical cohort. PBMC from active tuberculosis patients were archived either before standard anti-tuberculosis treatment began or within 7 days of the start of that treatment.

Study-wide conclusions, independent of this receptor: Which clinical samples got chosen depended on the availability of cryopreserved specimens, and the active tuberculosis cases were adults, whereas the controls were adolescents. An accuracy of under 90% (AUROC approximately 0.93) was reached by a classifier using the diverse GMM-specific repertoire, compared with about 65% accuracy when GEM motif frequencies were used. Smaller NN-distances were partly driven by shorter CDR3-alpha lengths in active tuberculosis patients, and statistical significance was not reached for the TCR-beta difference. Smaller mean NN-distances to GMM-specific TCRs were observed in active tuberculosis TCR-alpha repertoires than in IGRA-negative controls, suggesting clonal expansion of GMM-specific TCRs.

Read against the paper, the sample's time point label means: new active TB diagnosis, blood taken before or within 7 days of starting treatment. Active tuberculosis patients were HIV-seronegative South African adults aged 18 years or older with a new diagnosis. Active tuberculosis was confirmed by positive sputum smear microscopy and/or positive M. tuberculosis culture. Immunosequencing was performed on unsorted cryopreserved PBMC, with 75,000 to 100,000 T cells per clinical donor covered on average. Regarding this clone: The specificity of this receptor is unknown. Per-base quality was not reported, and no clone a single base away is much larger than it.

Ends trimmed: V by 4 bases, J by 2 bases; bases unmatched to a gene: 7. Taken from the germline V gene (reference sequence), the CDR1 and CDR2 loops are LNHDA and SQIVND. The CDR3 runs 16 amino acids, cysteine and phenylalanine included. Solely the CDR3 DNA is kept, with 48 bases framed from the first base. The immunoSEQ multiplex PCR assay was used to generate TCR libraries, with TCR-beta and/or TCR-alpha/delta assays applied to each sample. The Illumina high-throughput platform was used to sequence the amplified TCR libraries. The authors' pipeline ran thus. Clustering and dimensionality reduction relied on pairwise TCRdist distances among GMM-specific receptors from T cells that were either sorted ex vivo or expanded in vitro. Each clinical repertoire was assigned a mean NN-distance score, defined as the average TCRdist to the nearest 10% of tetramer-positive reference sequences. GEM TCR motif frequency was computed as the fraction of unique TCRs matching known GEM sequences by V/J usage and CDR3 length. Active tuberculosis was classified by linear discriminant analysis with leave-one-out cross-validation, implemented in scikit-learn. In its TCRdb copy, this immuneACCESS table keeps in-frame sequences only and misses some clones. Where compared with another copy, unresolved V genes explain less than half of these, and the others have no known cause. The D gene and trimming were derived from the DNA, and the V and J assignments and clone size from that table. The sample table holds tens of thousands of clones, of which roughly 94% were seen once. The biggest ten clones account for 7% of the sample.

This specimen consisted of PBMCs, obtained at tuberculosis diagnosis. Recombination connected TRBV19 to TRBJ1-3, and TRBD1 aligns with 8 junction nucleotides. The clonotype comes from an adult with tuberculosis. Some clones in this sample may be carry-over from other donors' samples. Here the CDR3 is given as CASSTTGGQTGNTIYF. The DNA sequence reads TGTGCCAGTAGTACTACAGGGGGTCAAACTGGAAACACCATATATTTT.